This T cell receptor (beta chain) was retrieved from a study of T cell responses to AZD1222 COVID-19 vaccine. The method was immunoSEQ multiplex PCR; TCRdb's version includes in-frame clones alone and lacks a portion of them. The profile shows 130,000 to 150,000 clones, about 90% of them singletons. Trimming cost V 1 base and J 0 bases, with 7 bases left between them. Germline lookup yields CDR1 SGHVS and CDR2 FNYEAQ. This CDR3 region has 14 residues. In the case of this clone: Its matching antigen is unknown.

Study results and limitations: Females outnumbered males among donors, who were mostly white British; clonal diversity was possibly underestimated.

The sequence came from an adult in good health. The input for sequencing was peripheral blood, taken on day 0 of AZD1222 vaccination. The chain couples TRBV7-6 to TRBJ2-7, with D hard to call. The CDR3 nucleotides are TGTGCCAGCAGCTTAGTTCCGGTCTCCTACGAGCAGTACTTC. Encoded protein: CASSLVPVSYEQYF.